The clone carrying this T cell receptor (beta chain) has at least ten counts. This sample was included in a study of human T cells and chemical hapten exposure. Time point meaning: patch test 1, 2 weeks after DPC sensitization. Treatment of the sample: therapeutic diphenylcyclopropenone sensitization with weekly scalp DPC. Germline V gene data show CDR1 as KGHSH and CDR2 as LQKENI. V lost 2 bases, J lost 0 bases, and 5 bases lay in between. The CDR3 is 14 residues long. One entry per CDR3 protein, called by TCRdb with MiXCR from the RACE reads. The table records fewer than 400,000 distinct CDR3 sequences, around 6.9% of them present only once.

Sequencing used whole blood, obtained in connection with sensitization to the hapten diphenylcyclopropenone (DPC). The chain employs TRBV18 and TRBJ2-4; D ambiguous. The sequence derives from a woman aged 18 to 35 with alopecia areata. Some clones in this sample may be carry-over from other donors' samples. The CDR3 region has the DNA TGTGCCAGCTCACCAGACTTAGCCAAAAACATTCAGTACTTC. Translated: CASSPDLAKNIQYF.